This entry lists 17 T cell receptor beta chains sequenced from one sample in a study of blood T cell repertoires in COVID-19. Some clones are missing from TCRdb's copy, which holds only in-frame ones; the method was immunoSEQ multiplex PCR. The sample consists of 110,000 or so clones, less than 85% of them appearing once. Sequencing was done on a sample of peripheral blood. These receptors were taken from a human donor in a cohort sampled during active or convalescent COVID-19.

The chain uses TRBV10-1 and TRBJ2-1; 8 bases map to TRBD1. The CDR3 is 14 amino acids. V lost 1 base to trimming and J lost 4 bases; unmatched junction nucleotides: 0. Germline V lookup: CDR1 WNHNN, CDR2 SYGVQD (reference sequence). CDR3 protein: CASSEWTGYNEQFF. CDR3 DNA: TGCGCCAGCAGTGAGTGGACAGGGTACAATGAGCAGTTCTTC.

V usage is TRBV5-1 and J usage is TRBJ2-3, with 9 bases that match TRBD2. This CDR3 comprises 16 residues. Germline V lookup: CDR1 SGHRS, CDR2 YFSETQ. V shed 2 bases and J 6 bases; nucleotides not matched to a gene: 10. CDR3 in DNA: TGCGCCAGCAGCTTACCTAGCGGGGTGTTAGGGGATACGCAGTATTTT. This gives the protein CASSLPSGVLGDTQYF.

This clone was seen more than once but under ten times. This chain joins TRBV20-1 and TRBJ1-3; a possible D gene is TRBD1 (6 bases). This CDR3 contains 14 residues. CDR1 is DFQATT, CDR2 SNEGSKA, per germline (reference sequence). Trimming shortened V by 3 bases and J by 1 base, and 10 bases separated the two germline ends. The CDR3 sequence is CSASGGASGNTIYF. The CDR3 coding sequence is TGCAGTGCTAGTGGGGGCGCATCTGGAAACACCATATATTTT.

This chain joins TRBV5-6 and TRBJ2-3; TRBD2 agrees at 9 bases. The germline gives CDR1 SGHDT, CDR2 YYEEEE. The CDR3 sequence is 17 residues long. With 0 bases clipped from V and 4 bases from J, the junction kept 9 bases outside the gene matches. The CDR3 region has the DNA TGTGCCAGCAGCTTGGCCGGGATTAGCGGGAGATCAGATACGCAGTATTTT. Its translation is CASSLAGISGRSDTQYF.

This clone was detected only once. The chain recombines TRBV7-9 with TRBJ2-1, with a tentative D call TRBD2 (5 bases). The V and J ends lost 3 bases and 4 bases respectively, with 10 bases between them. Germline CDR1 reads SEHNR; CDR2 reads FQNEAQ (reference sequence). The CDR3 has 14 amino acids. Here the CDR3 reads CASSLLLEYNEQFF. CDR3 in DNA: TGTGCCAGCAGCTTGCTACTAGAATACAATGAGCAGTTCTTC.

The chain joins TRBV21-1 to TRBJ1-4. TRBV21-1 is reported as a pseudogene. CDR3 length: 15 residues. The CDR3 nucleotides read TGTGCCAGCAGCTTGGGGAGGCCCCACCTTCAGAAACTGTTTTTT. This gives the protein CASSLGRPHLQKLFF.

V and J are TRBV27 and TRBJ2-7; 7 bases map to TRBD2. The CDR3 covers 13 residues. With 7 bases clipped from V and 3 bases from J, the junction kept 6 bases outside the gene matches. Germline V gene sequence: CDR1 MNHEY, CDR2 SMNVEV (reference sequence). CDR3 loop: CASKGLGLYEQYF. In DNA form, the CDR3 reads TGTGCCAGCAAAGGACTAGGACTCTACGAGCAGTACTTC.

The V and J genes are TRBV3-1 (or the pseudogene TRBV3-2) and TRBJ1-2; unclear D gene. CDR1 is LGHDT and CDR2 is YNNKEL in the germline V gene (reference sequence). This CDR3 contains 13 residues. V shed 1 base and J shed 13 bases, with 16 bases lying between them. The CDR3 region is CASSQGRGILSTF. In nucleotides, the CDR3 is TGTGCCAGCAGCCAAGGACGAGGTATATTATCCACCTTC.

This chain uses TRBV5-1 with TRBJ2-3, with 8 bases that match TRBD1. The junction had 7 bases not matched to a gene; V was cut back by 3 bases and J by 4 bases. Germline values: CDR1 SGHRS, CDR2 YFSETQ. This CDR3 contains 15 residues. CDR3 amino acids: CASSSGQGGADTQYF. In DNA form, the CDR3 reads TGCGCCAGCAGCTCCGGACAGGGTGGCGCAGATACGCAGTATTTT.

V usage is TRBV10-3 and J usage is TRBJ1-5; no definite D call. CDR3 length equals 13 residues. V was clipped by 8 bases and J by 5 bases, with 13 bases between them. Germline CDR1 and CDR2: ENHRY and SYGVKD. The CDR3, as DNA: TGTGCCATCGGAGGAGCAGATCATCAGCCCCAGCATTTT. This sequence encodes CAIGGADHQPQHF.

This clone was recorded a few times. The chain combines TRBV4-1 with TRBJ2-1; 10 bases agree with TRBD2. The V gene end was trimmed by 3 bases and the J gene end by 5 bases; junction bases not matched to a gene: 7. This CDR3 has 16 residues. Germline CDR1 reads MGHRA; CDR2 reads YSYEKL. The CDR3 loop reads CASSHREREGDNEQFF. The CDR3 bases are TGCGCCAGCAGCCATCGGGAGCGGGAGGGAGACAATGAGCAGTTCTTC.

The V and J genes are TRBV11-3 and TRBJ2-1; 9 nucleotides align to TRBD1. The CDR3 is made up of 17 amino acids. V was clipped by 3 bases and J by 9 bases; unmatched bases: 15. The germline CDR1 and CDR2 sequences are SGHNT and YENEEA. CDR3 residues: CASSLGPGTGYRGEQFF. The CDR3 nucleotides are TGTGCCAGCAGCTTGGGGCCTGGGACAGGGTATAGAGGTGAGCAGTTCTTC.

This clone appeared a few times. The chain carries TRBV18 and TRBJ2-2, with 14 bases that match TRBD2. Trimming at V came to 9 bases and at J to 4 bases, leaving 7 bases not matched to a gene. Germline lookup yields CDR1 KGHSH and CDR2 LQKENI. The CDR3 has 16 amino acids. The CDR3 here is CASSQTSGRGTGELFF. In DNA form, the CDR3 reads TGTGCCAGTAGCCAGACTAGCGGGAGGGGCACCGGGGAGCTGTTTTTT.

This clone is a singleton in its sample. The chain combines TRBV28 with TRBJ1-5, with 8 bases fitting TRBD1. The germline gives CDR1 MDHEN, CDR2 SYDVKM. The J segment lost 0 bases and the V segment lost 5 bases, leaving 6 bases of the junction unmatched. The CDR3 consists of 16 residues. This CDR3 is CASSPPQGASNQPQHF. CDR3 in DNA: TGTGCCAGCAGTCCCCCCCAGGGGGCTAGCAATCAGCCCCAGCATTTT.

In this sample, this clone turned up once. V gene TRBV6-2 or TRBV6-3 combines with J gene TRBJ1-5; the D is unclear. Trimming shortened V by 6 bases and J by 5 bases, and 14 bases separated the two germline ends. Germline V gene sequence: CDR1 MNHEY, CDR2 SVGEGT. The length of the CDR3 is 14 residues. The CDR3 reads CASSKSVPYQPQHF. The CDR3 DNA sequence: TGTGCCAGCAGCAAAAGCGTTCCTTATCAGCCCCAGCATTTT.

The chain links TRBV28 to TRBJ2-7; 9 bases are a match to TRBD2. CDR3 length equals 12 residues. Per germline, CDR1 MDHEN and CDR2 SYDVKM. Germline trimming cut 6 bases from V and 4 bases from J; bases unmatched to any gene: 1. CDR3 loop: CASRTSGYEQYF. For the CDR3, the DNA is TGTGCCAGCAGGACTAGCGGTTACGAGCAGTACTTC.

There are a few counts of this clone. V and J are TRBV4-1 and TRBJ1-2, with 9 bases aligning to TRBD1. The CDR3 sequence is 13 residues long. Germline V gives CDR1 MGHRA, CDR2 YSYEKL. The V and J ends lost 4 bases and 4 bases, in that order; junction bases with no gene match: 1. The CDR3 sequence: CASSLGQGYGYTF. In DNA form, the CDR3 reads TGCGCCAGCAGCCTGGGACAGGGCTATGGCTACACCTTC.